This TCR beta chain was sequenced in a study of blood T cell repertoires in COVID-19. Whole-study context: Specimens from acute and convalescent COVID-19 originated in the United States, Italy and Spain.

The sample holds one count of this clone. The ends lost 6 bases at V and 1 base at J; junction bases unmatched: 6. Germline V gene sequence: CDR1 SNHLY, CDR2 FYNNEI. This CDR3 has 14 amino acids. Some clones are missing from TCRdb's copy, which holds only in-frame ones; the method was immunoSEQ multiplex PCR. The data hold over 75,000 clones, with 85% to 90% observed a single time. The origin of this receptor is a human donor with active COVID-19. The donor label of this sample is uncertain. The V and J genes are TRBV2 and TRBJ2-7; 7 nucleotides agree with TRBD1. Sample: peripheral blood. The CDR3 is CASSDRAPSYEQYF. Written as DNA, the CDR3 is TGTGCCAGCAGCGACAGGGCCCCTTCCTACGAGCAGTACTTC.